This T cell receptor (beta chain) was sequenced in a study of shared clonotypes between healthy human individuals. This clone occurred a few times. Method: immunoSEQ multiplex PCR; TCRdb's copy keeps in-frame clones and lacks some. Of about 1 million clones listed, approximately 72% are singletons. The sequence was obtained from a man aged 18 to 30 in good health. What was sequenced was memory CD4+ T cells sorted from blood. Subset noted: CD45RA-negative fraction.

This CDR3 reads CASSLALLRLASTDTQYF. Written as DNA, the CDR3 is TGCGCCAGCAGCTTGGCCCTTTTACGGCTGGCCTCCACAGATACGCAGTATTTT. The rearrangement joins TRBV5-1 to TRBJ2-3, with D uncertain. The CDR3 is 18 amino acids. Per germline, CDR1 SGHRS and CDR2 YFSETQ. Trimming took 0 bases from V and 2 from J, leaving 19 bases between them.